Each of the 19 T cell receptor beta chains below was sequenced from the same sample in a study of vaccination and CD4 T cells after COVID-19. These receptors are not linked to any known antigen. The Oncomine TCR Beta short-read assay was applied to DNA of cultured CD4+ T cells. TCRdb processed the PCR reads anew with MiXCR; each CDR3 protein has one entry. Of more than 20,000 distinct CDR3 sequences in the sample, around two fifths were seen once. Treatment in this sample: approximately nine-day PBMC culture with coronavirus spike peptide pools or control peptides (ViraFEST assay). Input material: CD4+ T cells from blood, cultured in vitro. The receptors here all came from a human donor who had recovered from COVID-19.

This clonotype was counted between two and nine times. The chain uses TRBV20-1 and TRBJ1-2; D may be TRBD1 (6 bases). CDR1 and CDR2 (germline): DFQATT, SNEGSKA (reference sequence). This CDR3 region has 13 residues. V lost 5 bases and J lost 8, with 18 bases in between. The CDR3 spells CSARTGPRGGYTF. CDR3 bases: TGCAGTGCTCGAACAGGGCCTCGGGGGGGCTACACCTTC.

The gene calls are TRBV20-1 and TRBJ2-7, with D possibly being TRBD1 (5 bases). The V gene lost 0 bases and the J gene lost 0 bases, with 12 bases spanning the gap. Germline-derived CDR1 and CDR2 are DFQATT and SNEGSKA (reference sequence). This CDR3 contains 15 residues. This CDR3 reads CSAREPRAASYEQYF. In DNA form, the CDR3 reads TGCAGTGCTAGAGAGCCCAGGGCAGCCTCCTACGAGCAGTACTTC.

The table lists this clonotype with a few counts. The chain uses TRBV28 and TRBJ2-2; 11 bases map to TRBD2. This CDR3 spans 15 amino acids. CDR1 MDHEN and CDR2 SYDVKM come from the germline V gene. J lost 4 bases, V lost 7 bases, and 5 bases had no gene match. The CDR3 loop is CASTLAGGITGELFF. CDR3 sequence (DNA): TGTGCCAGCACCCTAGCGGGAGGAATCACCGGGGAGCTGTTTTTT. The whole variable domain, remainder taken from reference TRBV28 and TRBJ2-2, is DVKVTQSSRYLVKRTGEKVFLECVQDMDHENMFWYRQDPGLGLRLIYFSYDVKMKEKGDIPEGYSVSREKKERFSLILESASTNQTSMYLCASTLAGGITGELFFGEGSRLTVL.

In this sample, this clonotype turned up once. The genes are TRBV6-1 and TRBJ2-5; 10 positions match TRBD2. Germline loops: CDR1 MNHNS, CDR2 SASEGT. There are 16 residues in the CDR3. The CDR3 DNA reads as TGTGCTAGCGGGGGGCCTGCCTCCGTCAGCCAAGAGACCCAGTACTTC. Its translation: CASGGPASVSQETQYF.

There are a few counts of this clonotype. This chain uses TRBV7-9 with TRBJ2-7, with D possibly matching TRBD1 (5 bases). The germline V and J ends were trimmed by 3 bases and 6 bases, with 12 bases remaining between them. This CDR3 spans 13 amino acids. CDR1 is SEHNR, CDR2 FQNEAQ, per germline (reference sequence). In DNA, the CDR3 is TGTGCCAGCAGCTTCCAGGGAAAGGTCGAGCAGTACTTC. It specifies CASSFQGKVEQYF.

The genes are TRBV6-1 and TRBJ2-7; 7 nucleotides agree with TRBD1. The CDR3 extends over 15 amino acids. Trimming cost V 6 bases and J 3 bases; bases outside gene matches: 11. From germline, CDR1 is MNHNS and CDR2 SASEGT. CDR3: CASRTETGIGYEQYF. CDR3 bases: TGTGCCAGCAGAACAGAGACAGGGATCGGCTACGAGCAGTACTTC.

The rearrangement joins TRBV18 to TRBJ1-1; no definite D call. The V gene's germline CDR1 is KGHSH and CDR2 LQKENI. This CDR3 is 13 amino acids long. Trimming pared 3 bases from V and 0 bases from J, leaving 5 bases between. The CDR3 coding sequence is TGTGCCAGCTCACCGTCGCTGAACACTGAAGCTTTCTTT. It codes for CASSPSLNTEAFF.

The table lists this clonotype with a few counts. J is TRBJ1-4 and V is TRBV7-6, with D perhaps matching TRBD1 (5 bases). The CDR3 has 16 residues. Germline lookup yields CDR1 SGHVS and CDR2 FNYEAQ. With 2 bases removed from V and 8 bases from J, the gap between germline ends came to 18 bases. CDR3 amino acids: CASSLIQGGANEKLFF. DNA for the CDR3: TGTGCCAGCAGCTTAATCCAGGGAGGGGCCAACGAAAAACTGTTTTTT.

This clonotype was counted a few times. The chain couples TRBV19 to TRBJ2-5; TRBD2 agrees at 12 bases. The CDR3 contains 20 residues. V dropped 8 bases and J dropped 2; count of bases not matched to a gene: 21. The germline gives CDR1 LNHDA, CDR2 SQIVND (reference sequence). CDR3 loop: CASGGSSGRAWVAPQETQYF. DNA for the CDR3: TGTGCCAGTGGCGGTTCTAGCGGGAGGGCCTGGGTCGCTCCGCAAGAGACCCAGTACTTC. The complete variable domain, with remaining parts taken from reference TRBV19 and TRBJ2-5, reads DGGITQSPKYLFRKEGQNVTLSCEQNLNHDAMYWYRQDPGQGLRLIYYSQIVNDFQKGDIAEGYSVSREKKESFPLTVTSAQKNPTAFYLCASGGSSGRAWVAPQETQYFGPGTRLLVL.

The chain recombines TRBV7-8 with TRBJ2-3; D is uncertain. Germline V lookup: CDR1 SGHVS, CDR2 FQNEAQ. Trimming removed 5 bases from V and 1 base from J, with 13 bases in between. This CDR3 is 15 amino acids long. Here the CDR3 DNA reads TGTGCCAGCAGCGCCCAGAGACTCGGCACAGATACGCAGTATTTT. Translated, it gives CASSAQRLGTDTQYF.

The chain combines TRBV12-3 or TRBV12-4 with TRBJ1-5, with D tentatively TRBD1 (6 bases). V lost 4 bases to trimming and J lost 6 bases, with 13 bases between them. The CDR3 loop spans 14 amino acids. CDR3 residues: CASSWGGSGQPQHF. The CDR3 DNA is TGTGCCAGCAGTTGGGGGGGCTCGGGTCAGCCCCAGCATTTT.

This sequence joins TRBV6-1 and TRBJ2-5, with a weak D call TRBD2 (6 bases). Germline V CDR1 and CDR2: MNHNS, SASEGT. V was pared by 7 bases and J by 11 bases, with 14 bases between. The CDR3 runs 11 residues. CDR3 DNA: TGTGCCAGCAAGGTGGAGGGACCTCAGTACTTC. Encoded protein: CASKVEGPQYF.

The DNA of the CDR3 is TGTGCCAGCAGCCCCATAGAGGCGAACACCGGGGAGCTGTTTTTT. It translates to CASSPIEANTGELFF. The V and J genes are TRBV7-2 and TRBJ2-2; D is ambiguous. Germline-derived CDR1 and CDR2 are SGHTA and FQGNSA. This CDR3 region has 15 residues. V was shortened by 5 bases and J by 0 bases, with 10 bases between the two germline ends.

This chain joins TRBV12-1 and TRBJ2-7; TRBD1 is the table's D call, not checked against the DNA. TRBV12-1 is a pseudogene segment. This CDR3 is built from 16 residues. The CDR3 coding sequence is TGTGCCAGCAGCTTTGCCCAATCTAGCGCCCCCTACGAGCAGTACTTC. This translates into CASSFAQSSAPYEQYF.

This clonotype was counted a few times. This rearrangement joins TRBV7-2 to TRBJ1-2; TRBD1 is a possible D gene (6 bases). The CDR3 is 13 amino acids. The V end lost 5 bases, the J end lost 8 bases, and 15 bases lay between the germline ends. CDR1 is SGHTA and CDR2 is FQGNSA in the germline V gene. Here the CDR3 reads CASSPDRQGGYTF. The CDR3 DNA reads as TGTGCCAGCAGCCCCGACAGGCAGGGGGGCTACACCTTC.

In nucleotides, the CDR3 is TGTGCCAGCAGTGACCCCGGAGAGACCCAGTACTTC. Amino acids: CASSDPGETQYF. V usage is TRBV6-1 and J usage is TRBJ2-5; D gene ambiguous. The length of the CDR3 is 12 residues. The V gene lost 3 bases and the J gene lost 4 bases, with 6 bases spanning the gap. CDR1 is MNHNS, CDR2 SASEGT, per germline.

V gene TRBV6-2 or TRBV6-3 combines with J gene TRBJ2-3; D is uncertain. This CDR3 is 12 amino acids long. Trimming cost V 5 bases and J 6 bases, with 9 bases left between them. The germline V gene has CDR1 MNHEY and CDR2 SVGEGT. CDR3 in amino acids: CASSHVSDTQYF. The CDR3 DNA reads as TGTGCCAGCAGTCACGTTTCGGATACGCAGTATTTT.

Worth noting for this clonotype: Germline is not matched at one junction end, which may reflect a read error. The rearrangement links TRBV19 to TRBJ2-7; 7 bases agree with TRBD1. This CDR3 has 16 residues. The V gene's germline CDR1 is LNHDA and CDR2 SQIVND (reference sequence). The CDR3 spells CSSRPPQRAGGNEQYF. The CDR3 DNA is TGTTCCAGTAGGCCGCCGCAGAGGGCAGGGGGTAACGAGCAGTACTTC.

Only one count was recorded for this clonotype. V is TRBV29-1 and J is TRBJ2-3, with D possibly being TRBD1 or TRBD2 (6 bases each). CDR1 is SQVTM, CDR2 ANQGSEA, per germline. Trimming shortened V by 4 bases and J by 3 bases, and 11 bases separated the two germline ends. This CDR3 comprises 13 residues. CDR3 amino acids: CSVGGAITDTQYF. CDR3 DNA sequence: TGCAGCGTTGGGGGGGCGATAACAGATACGCAGTATTTT.